This T cell receptor (beta chain) was sequenced in a study of regulatory T cells in long-lasting Graves disease (dated by TCRdb to the early 2020s). In terms of the full investigation: Antithyroid drugs had been taken for less than 3 months by newly diagnosed Graves' disease patients. Patients with persistent Graves' disease were compared with patients with newly diagnosed Graves' disease using TCR sequencing and RNA sequencing of peripheral blood. The study took place in China and was registered as a clinical trial. A total of around 35 samples underwent TCR sequencing: approximately 13 from persistent and approximately 20 from newly diagnosed Graves' disease patients.

Based on the germline V gene, the CDR1 and CDR2 sequences are SGHRS and YFSETQ. V is cut by 4 bases and J by 0 bases, and the space between the germline ends is 16 bases. The CDR3 goes from the cysteine to the phenylalanine over 16 residues. Only the CDR3 DNA is retained, 48 bases long and in frame from the first base. To prepare the library, multiplex PCR was applied. Sequenced using an Illumina HiSeq 4000. iRepertoire HTBI primers and Arm-PCR amplification of CDR3 regions were used to construct TCR beta libraries. PCR products were gel purified before sequencing. Processing in the source paper ran as follows. Gene usage analysis of CDR3 amino acid clonotypes used the 55 to 65 TRBV and 14 to 15 TRBJ segments found across samples. Filtered high-quality paired reads were merged into contigs using COPE and FqMerger. Contigs were aligned with BLAST to IMGT TRBV, TRBD and TRBJ reference genes, and CDR3 was defined per IMGT. Highly expanded clones were defined as clonotypes with a frequency above 0.1%. Shannon entropy served as the measure of repertoire diversity, while the Gini coefficient captured V-J evenness. Public clonotypes were defined as clonotypes shared by more than one individual. TCRdb applied fastp at Q25 and MiXCR to the public reads, then kept only in-frame beta chains. All rows with the same CDR3 protein become a single entry with the most common DNA and genes. TCRdb assigned the V and J calls; the authors' analysis was not used. The sample records around 450,000 distinct CDR3 sequences, about 16% of which are singletons. The ten largest clonotypes hold roughly an eighth of the sample.

The time point label, read with the paper, signifies: newly diagnosed GD, antithyroid drugs for less than 3 months. For both TCR sequencing and RNA sequencing, RNA was extracted from PBMCs using TRIzol. Graves' disease was diagnosed according to American Thyroid Association guidelines. Patients were recruited from an endocrinology department in Xi'an, China. Each patient gave approximately 10 milliliters of peripheral blood, collected in an EDTA anticoagulant tube. Ficoll Paque Plus density gradient separation was used to isolate PBMCs, and no further T cell sorting was done. An Agilent 2100 Bioanalyzer and agarose gel were used to check RNA quality, while a NanoDrop 2000 measured RNA concentration. This clonotype was counted many times. It lacks a known antigen. Per-nucleotide qualities are absent, and no much larger clonotype sits a single base away. The paper as a whole reports these results and caveats: TRBV28, TRBJ1-2 and TRBJ2-5 were preferentially used in persistent disease, while TRBV20-1 and TRBJ2-1 were favored in newly diagnosed disease. Persistent patients shared more public clonotypes among themselves (around 2,500) than newly diagnosed patients did (approximately 900). Compared with newly diagnosed patients, persistent Graves' disease patients had lower TCR Shannon entropy and fewer highly expanded clones, which suggests clonal expansion. Peripheral blood alone was examined, since thyroid tissue, which constituted the primary lesion, could not be accessed. The small sample size was acknowledged by the authors as a limitation that may reduce accuracy. Sequencing and analysis were restricted to the TCR beta chain.

The sample was also linked to a second study, of T cells in Graves' hyperthyroidism and ophthalmopathy. The second study reports: A patient counted as having stable Graves' hyperthyroidism if no progression to ophthalmopathy occurred over 18 months of follow-up. The hyperthyroidism patients were between 18 and 65 years old and newly diagnosed, with a disease duration of less than 2 months. The study excluded patients with uncontrolled infections, other autoimmune diseases, pregnancy or lactation. Diagnoses were based on clinical symptoms, serum thyroxine and TRAb, thyroid ultrasound and orbital computed tomography. The first round of RT-PCR for the TCR CDR3 was performed with the HTBI primer set and the Qiagen OneStep RT-PCR kit. Blood samples also contained most of the expanded thyroid clonotypes (frequency above 0.001), which suggests that blood repertoires may reflect thyroid immune responses. Ophthalmopathy was separated from stable hyperthyroidism by a 13 V-J signature model, with just over 85% sensitivity and about 81% specificity obtained in cross-validation and 80%/75% obtained in testing. In validation, the model predicted progression to ophthalmopathy with approximately 70% sensitivity and 72% to 75% specificity, a median of about six months before onset. TCR V-J signatures able to tell the groups apart were searched for in a discovery cohort of some 100 patients, of whom around 42 had Graves' ophthalmopathy and roughly 59 had stable Graves' hyperthyroidism. Whether ophthalmopathy could be predicted prospectively was tested in an independent validation cohort made up of fewer than 20 hyperthyroidism patients plus 17 patients who later progressed to ophthalmopathy. The 75 to 100 discovery patients were divided at random into training and test sets in a 7:3 ratio. In addition, the study compared T-cell repertoires in thyroid tissue and in blood from a handful of Graves' hyperthyroidism patients. After blood sampling, hyperthyroidism patients were treated with methimazole at a starting dose of 30 mg daily, and ophthalmopathy patients were treated with high-dose intravenous methylprednisolone. A second multiplex PCR round built the libraries, followed by size selection and purification. The libraries were sequenced on an Illumina HiSeq2000 using paired-end 100 bp reads. SOAPnuke was used to process the raw data, with reads discarded if the reads contained adapters or uncalled bases, had a mean Phred below 15, or lacked an exact constant-primer or identifier match. High-quality paired reads were merged using COPE v1.2.5, and each unique nucleotide sequence was defined as a clonotype. MiTCR v1.1 was used to align the clonotypes against IMGT TRBV, TRBD and TRBJ reference segments. The analysis included only V-J combinations with a frequency above 0.0001, which together covered around 99% of the repertoires. The TCS score was defined as the ratio of F50 (clonal expansion) to E x V (chaos), calculated using BLOSUM62-based TCRdist between CDR3 peptides within each V-J. Welch's t-statistics and random forest reduced around 550 V-J features to roughly 13, which were used in a naive Bayes classifier (R e1071). Sample size was not statistically predetermined, and blinding of investigators to group allocation was not performed. TCR Vbeta CDR3 sequencing of fewer than 150 peripheral blood samples (under 45 ophthalmopathy, about 80 hyperthyroidism and some 17 progressor patients) is reported in the paper.

The clonotype originates from a man in his forties or fifties with Graves disease. Donor details come from another sample of the same person, matched by shared clones. This sample comprised peripheral blood mononuclear cells (PBMCs), obtained at new diagnosis, from a patient treated with antithyroid drugs. The receptor chain draws on TRBV5-1 and TRBJ1-1; D gene: possibly TRBD1, on 6 matching bases. CDR3 reads: CASSTTPGGMNTEAFF. The DNA is as follows: TGCGCCAGCAGCACCACCCCTGGGGGCATGAACACTGAAGCTTTCTTT.